This entry is about one T cell receptor (beta chain). The antigen remains undetermined. Sample barcodes and UMIs were carried by the TCR alpha and TCR beta cDNA libraries that 5'RACE generated with constant-segment primers. One entry per CDR3 protein results from TCRdb running MiXCR on the 5' RACE reads. The data hold fewer than 300,000 distinct CDR3 sequences, with 15% to 20% observed a single time. The data belong to a study of T-cell memory formation after mild COVID-19. Overall study context: Among the donors, TCR clusters were largely specific to each donor. Study-level results: Prior to infection, memory already included some responding clones, suggesting cross-reactive memory joined.

The germline gives CDR1 DFQATT, CDR2 SNEGSKA (reference sequence). CDR3 size: 11 residues. Trimming left V 6 bases short and J 2 bases short, with 6 bases between. This rearrangement joins TRBV20-1 to TRBJ2-3; perhaps TRBD2 as D (5 bases). The TCR sequence derives from a man aged 18 to 29 who had mild COVID-19 (a few samples of this study predate the infection). Cell type and time point are not known. Sequencing used PBMCs or a T cell subset sorted from them (not recorded which). CDR3 sequence: CSAAATDTQYF. The DNA of the CDR3 is TGCAGTGCAGCGGCCACAGATACGCAGTATTTT.